Listed here is a single TCR beta chain. Which antigen it targets is not known. No per-base quality is available; no much larger clone lies one base away. The library relied on PCR. DNA from cultured CD4+ T cells was subjected to TCR sequencing with the Oncomine TCR Beta short-read assay at the Johns Hopkins FTIC core. The QIAamp micro DNA kit was used to extract genomic DNA from the cultured CD4+ T cells. Oncomine TCR Beta libraries from cultured CD4+ T cells were pooled using unique dual indexes and sequenced on an Illumina iSeq 100. Regarding the original processing steps: Non-productive sequences were removed, and CDR3s not starting with C, not ending with F or W, or shorter than 7 amino acids were discarded. Antigen-specific clonotypes were identified with the MANAFEST web application by comparing peptide-stimulated wells with reference and other culture wells. For a clone to be called positive, the clone needed an FDR below 0.05, an odds ratio above 5, and a productive frequency above 0.1% in at least two of three replicate wells. A clonotype was classed as cross-reactive if the clonotype showed significant expansion both in SARS-CoV-2 spike wells and in at least one common cold coronavirus spike condition. Similarity between CDR3 sequences was evaluated in R version 3.6.1 using Levenshtein distances (stringdist) and unrooted phylogenetic trees (ape). In TCRdb, the public reads were trimmed at Q25 with fastp and aligned with MiXCR, with productive beta chains retained. Entries that share a CDR3 protein sequence are merged under the most common genes and DNA. TCRdb, rather than the study authors, made the V and J calls. The sample table contains about 6,600 distinct CDR3 sequences; only one count was recorded for almost 30% of them. About 32% of the sample is held by the ten biggest clonotypes.

This sample is part of a study of vaccination and CD4 T cells after COVID-19 (dated by TCRdb to between 2021 and 2023). For the study in its entirety: The convalescent cohort comprised six males and four females, including two Hispanic individuals, seven Caucasians, two Asians and one multiracial person. Each participant got two doses of either the Pfizer-BioNTech BNT162b2 vaccine (n=8) or the Moderna mRNA-1273 vaccine (n=2). Post-COVID blood samples from convalescent patients were collected a median of around 110 days after diagnosis, with a range of 35 to 161 days. Post-vaccine blood samples were obtained a median of approximately 70 days after the second vaccine dose, with a range of roughly 12 to 250 days. The cultures were stimulated with overlapping spike peptide pools from SARS-CoV-2 and from the common cold coronaviruses HCoV-NL63, HCoV-OC43 and HCoV-229E. In control cultures, a CEFX viral epitope pool was used as positive control, an HIV-1 Nef peptide pool was used as negative control, or no peptide was added. The spike-specific CD4+ TCR repertoire was compared before and after mRNA vaccination in approximately ten COVID-19 convalescent patients and several infection-naive healthy vaccine recipients. An earlier paper using these donors assessed, at the TCR clonotype level, memory CD4+ T cell crossreactivity between SARS-CoV-2 and common cold coronavirus spike proteins.

The treatment or condition label, as the study defines it: approximately 9-day PBMC culture with coronavirus spike peptide pools or control peptides (ViraFEST assay). CD4+ T cells from unexposed donors were collected before the COVID-19 pandemic (2011-2018). The ViraFEST assay was used in the study, in which antigen-specific T cells were expanded with peptide pools and expanded clonotypes were subsequently identified by TCR sequencing. PBMCs were cultured at 1.5 million to 2.5 million per well in IMDM supplemented with around 5.5% human AB serum and 9.5 to 10 IU/ml IL-2, with about 9 ug/ml peptide pools added. Half of the culture medium was replaced with fresh IL-2-containing medium on days 3 and 7. CD4+ T cells were isolated after approximately 10 days of culture through negative selection using the EasySep CD4+ T cell isolation kit. As far as cell numbers permitted, CD4+ T cells from unexposed donors were tested for reactivity against SARS-CoV-2 S and N as well as four spike pools from common cold coronaviruses. Ficoll-Paque Plus gradient centrifugation was used to isolate PBMCs from whole blood, and the isolated PBMCs were then either used fresh or cryopreserved at -140C. Culture conditions were generally each tested in triplicate wells. The leukapheresis product used for the unexposed donors was purchased from a commercial source.

The V end loses 3 bases and the J end loses 5 bases, and a stretch of 14 bases separates them. In the germline V gene, CDR1 corresponds to SGHTA and CDR2 to FQGTGA. The CDR3 starts with the cysteine, ends with the phenylalanine, and has 15 residues. The DNA shown is the 45-base CDR3, in frame from base 1. Study-level results and caveats: Among convalescent patients, a median roughly 90% of the SARS-CoV-2-reactive clones seen after vaccination appeared only after vaccination, which suggests priming specific to the vaccine. The study included relatively few convalescent patients and did not analyze early timepoints after natural infection. The median count of SARS-CoV-2-reactive clonotypes went up from around 20 after infection to a few dozen after vaccination, although the change was not significant. Of the vaccine-specific clones found in convalescent patients, nearly all (304 of 307) were mono-reactive for SARS-CoV-2 spike instead of being cross-reactive with common cold coronaviruses.

The source of this sequence is a human donor in good health. The sequence joins TRBV7-3 to TRBJ2-1; a confident D gene designation cannot be given. The sequencing input was CD4+ T cells from blood, cultured in vitro. The sequence in DNA is TGTGCCAGCAGCTTTGGTCTCGCCGGTGACAATGAGCAGTTCTTC. Translated, this gives CASSFGLAGDNEQFF.